This record covers a single T cell receptor (beta chain). Original processing notes: Estimated nucleated cell counts came from reference gene primer amplification. This table comes from immunoSEQ multiplex PCR, and its TCRdb copy is limited to in-frame clones, with some not included. D and trimming were read from the DNA, whereas the V and J calls and clone size are those reported in that table. The table records almost 250,000 clones, more than 75% of them present only once. The sample is drawn from a study of blood T cell repertoires in COVID-19. In the study overall: The cDNA or gDNA used as material had been derived from T cells, B-cell-depleted T cells, or PBMCs.

The sequenced sample was peripheral blood. The sequence came from a woman aged 60 to 75 who had recovered from COVID-19.

In DNA form, the CDR3 reads TGTGCCAGGGGAATGGAGGCGGTCACCGGGGAGCTGTTTTTT. It codes for CARGMEAVTGELFF. V gene TRBV2 combines with J gene TRBJ2-2, with D possibly matching TRBD2 (5 bases). V lost 9 bases, J lost 4 bases, and 15 bases lay in between. The germline V gene encodes CDR1 SNHLY and CDR2 FYNNEI. This CDR3 has 14 residues.